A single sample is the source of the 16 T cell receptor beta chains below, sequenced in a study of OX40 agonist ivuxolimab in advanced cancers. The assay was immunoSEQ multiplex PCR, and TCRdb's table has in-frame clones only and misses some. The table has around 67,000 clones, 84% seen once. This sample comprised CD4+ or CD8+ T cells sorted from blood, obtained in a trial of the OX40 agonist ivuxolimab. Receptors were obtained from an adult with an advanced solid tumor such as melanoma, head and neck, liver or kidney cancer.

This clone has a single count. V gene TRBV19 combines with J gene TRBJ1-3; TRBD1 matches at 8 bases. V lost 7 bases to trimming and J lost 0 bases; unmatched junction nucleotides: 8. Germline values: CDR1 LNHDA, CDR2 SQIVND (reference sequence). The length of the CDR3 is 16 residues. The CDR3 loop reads CASNSDDRGSGNTIYF. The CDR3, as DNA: TGTGCCAGTAATTCCGACGACAGGGGCTCTGGAAACACCATATATTTT.

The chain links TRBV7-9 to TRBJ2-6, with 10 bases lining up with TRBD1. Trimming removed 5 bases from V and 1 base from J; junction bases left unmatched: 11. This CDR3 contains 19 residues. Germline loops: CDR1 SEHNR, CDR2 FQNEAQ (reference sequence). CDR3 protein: CASSTRTGGIRSGANVLTF. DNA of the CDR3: TGTGCCAGCAGCACGAGGACAGGGGGTATACGATCTGGGGCCAACGTCCTGACTTTC.

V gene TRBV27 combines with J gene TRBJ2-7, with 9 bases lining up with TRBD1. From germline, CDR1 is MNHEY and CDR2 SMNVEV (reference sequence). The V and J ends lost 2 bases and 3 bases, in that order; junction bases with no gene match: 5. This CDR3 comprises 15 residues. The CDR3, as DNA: TGTGCCAGCAGTTTAGCGACAGGGGGAATCTACGAGCAGTACTTC. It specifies CASSLATGGIYEQYF.

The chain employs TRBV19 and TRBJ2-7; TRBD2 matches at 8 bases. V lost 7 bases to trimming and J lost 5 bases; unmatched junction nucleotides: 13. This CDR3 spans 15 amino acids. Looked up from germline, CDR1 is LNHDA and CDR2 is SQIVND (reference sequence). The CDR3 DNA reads TGTGCCAGTAAGTTCGGCAGCGGGAGTTTCCACGAGCAGTACTTC. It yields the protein CASKFGSGSFHEQYF.

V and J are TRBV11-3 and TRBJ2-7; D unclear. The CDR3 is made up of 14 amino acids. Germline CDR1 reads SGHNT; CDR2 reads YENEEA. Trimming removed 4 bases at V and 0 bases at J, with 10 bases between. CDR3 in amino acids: CASSSFRSSYEQYF. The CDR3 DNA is TGTGCCAGCAGCTCGTTCCGGAGCTCCTACGAGCAGTACTTC.

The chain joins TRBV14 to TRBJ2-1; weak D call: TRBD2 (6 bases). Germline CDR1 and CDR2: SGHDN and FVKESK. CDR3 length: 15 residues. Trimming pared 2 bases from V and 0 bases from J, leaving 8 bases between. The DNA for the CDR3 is TGTGCCAGCAGCCAACACGGGAGCTCCTACAATGAGCAGTTCTTC. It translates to CASSQHGSSYNEQFF.

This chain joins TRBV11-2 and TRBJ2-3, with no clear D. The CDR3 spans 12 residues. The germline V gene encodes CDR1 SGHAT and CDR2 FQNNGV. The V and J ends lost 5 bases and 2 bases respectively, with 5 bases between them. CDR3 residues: CASSLATDTQYF. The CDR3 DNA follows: TGTGCCAGCAGCCTGGCCACAGATACGCAGTATTTT.

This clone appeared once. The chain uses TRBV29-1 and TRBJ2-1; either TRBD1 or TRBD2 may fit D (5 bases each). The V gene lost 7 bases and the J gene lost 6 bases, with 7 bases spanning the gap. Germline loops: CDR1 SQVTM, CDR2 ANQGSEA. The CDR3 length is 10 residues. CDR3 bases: TGCAGCGCTGGGGGCAATGAGCAGTTCTTC. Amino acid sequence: CSAGGNEQFF.

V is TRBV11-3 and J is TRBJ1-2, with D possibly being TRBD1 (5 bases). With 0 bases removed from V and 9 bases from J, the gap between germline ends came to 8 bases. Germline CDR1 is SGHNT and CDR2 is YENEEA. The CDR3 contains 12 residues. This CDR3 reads CASSLEKGSYTF. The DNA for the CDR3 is TGTGCCAGCAGCTTAGAAAAGGGGAGCTACACCTTC.

Here the CDR3 reads CASSLGGDNTEAFF. The CDR3 nucleotides are TGTGCCAGCAGCTTAGGGGGTGATAACACTGAAGCTTTCTTT. The chain couples TRBV7-8 to TRBJ1-1; unclear D gene. V shed 1 base and J shed 2 bases, with 8 bases lying between them. CDR1 and CDR2 (germline): SGHVS, FQNEAQ. The CDR3 is 14 amino acids.

CDR3 sequence: CASSQRPGPQETQYF. The CDR3 nucleotides are TGTGCCAGCAGCCAGCGACCGGGACCCCAAGAGACCCAGTACTTC. This chain connects TRBV4-2 to TRBJ2-5, with D possibly being TRBD1 or TRBD2 (5 bases each). The germline CDR1 and CDR2 sequences are LGHNA and YNFKEQ. The V end was cut by 3 bases, the J end by 1 base, with 12 bases between. The CDR3 spans 15 residues.

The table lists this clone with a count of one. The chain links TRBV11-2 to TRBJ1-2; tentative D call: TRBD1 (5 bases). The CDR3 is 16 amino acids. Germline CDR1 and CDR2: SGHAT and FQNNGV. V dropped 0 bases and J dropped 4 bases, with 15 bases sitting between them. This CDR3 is CASSLDSRQLLYGYTF. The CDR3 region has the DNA TGTGCCAGCAGCTTAGATAGTCGACAGCTCCTCTATGGCTACACCTTC.

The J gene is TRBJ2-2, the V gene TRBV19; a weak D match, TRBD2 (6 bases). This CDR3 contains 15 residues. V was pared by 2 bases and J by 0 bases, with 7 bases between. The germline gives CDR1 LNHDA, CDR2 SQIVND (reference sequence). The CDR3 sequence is CASSILASNTGELFF. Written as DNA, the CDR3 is TGTGCCAGTAGTATACTAGCGTCGAACACCGGGGAGCTGTTTTTT.

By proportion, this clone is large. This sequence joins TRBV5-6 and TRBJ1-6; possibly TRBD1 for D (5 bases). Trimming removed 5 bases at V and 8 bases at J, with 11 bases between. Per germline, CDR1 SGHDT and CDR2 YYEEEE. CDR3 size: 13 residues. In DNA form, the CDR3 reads TGTGCCAGCAGGGGGACCTTGGATTCACCCCTCCACTTT. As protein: CASRGTLDSPLHF.

The CDR3 loop is CASSQVGGSGQPQHF. As DNA, the CDR3 is TGCGCCAGCAGCCAAGTGGGGGGTTCGGGCCAGCCCCAGCATTTT. The rearrangement links TRBV4-1 to TRBJ1-5, with D maybe TRBD1 (5 bases). Trimming removed 1 base at V and 7 bases at J, with 14 bases between. The length of the CDR3 is 15 residues. Germline CDR1 and CDR2: MGHRA and YSYEKL.

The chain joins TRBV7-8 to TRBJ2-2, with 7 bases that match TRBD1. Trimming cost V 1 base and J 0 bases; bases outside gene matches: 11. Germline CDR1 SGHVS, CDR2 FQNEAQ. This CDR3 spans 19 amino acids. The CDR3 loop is CASSLVVGQKATNTGELFF. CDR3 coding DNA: TGTGCCAGCAGCTTAGTAGTGGGACAGAAGGCGACGAACACCGGGGAGCTGTTTTTT.